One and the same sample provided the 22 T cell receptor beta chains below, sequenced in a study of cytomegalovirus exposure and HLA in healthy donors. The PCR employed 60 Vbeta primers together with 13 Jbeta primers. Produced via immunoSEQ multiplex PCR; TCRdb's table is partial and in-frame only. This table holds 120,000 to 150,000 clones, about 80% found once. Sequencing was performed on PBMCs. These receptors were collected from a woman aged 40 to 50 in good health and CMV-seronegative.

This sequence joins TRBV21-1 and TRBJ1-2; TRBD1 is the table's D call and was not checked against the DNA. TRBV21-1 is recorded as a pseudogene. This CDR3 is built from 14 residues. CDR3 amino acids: CASRKNRNTYGYTF. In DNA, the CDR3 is TGTGCCAGCAGAAAGAACAGGAACACCTATGGCTACACCTTC.

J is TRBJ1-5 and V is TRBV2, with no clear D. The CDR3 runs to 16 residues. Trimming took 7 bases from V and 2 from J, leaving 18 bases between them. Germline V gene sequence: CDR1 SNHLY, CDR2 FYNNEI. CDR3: CASIEDRHLGNQPQHF. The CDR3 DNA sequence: TGTGCCAGCATCGAAGACCGGCATCTAGGCAATCAGCCCCAGCATTTT.

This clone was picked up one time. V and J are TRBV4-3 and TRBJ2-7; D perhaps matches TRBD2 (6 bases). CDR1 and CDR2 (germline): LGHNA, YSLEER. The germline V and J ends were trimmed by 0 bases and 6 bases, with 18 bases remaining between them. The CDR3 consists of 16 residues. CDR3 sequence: CASSQDLGGLIGEQYF. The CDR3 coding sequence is TGCGCCAGCAGCCAAGATTTGGGGGGACTTATTGGCGAGCAGTACTTC.

The CDR3 DNA follows: TGTGCCAGCAGTTACTCAACGGGGATGATCGGCGGGGAGCTGTTTTTT. Translated: CASSYSTGMIGGELFF. The chain is built from TRBV6-5 and TRBJ2-2; perhaps TRBD2 as D (5 bases). The ends were cut back, 0 bases at V and 7 bases at J, with 15 bases in the middle. Germline values: CDR1 MNHEY, CDR2 SVGAGI. The CDR3 runs to 16 residues.

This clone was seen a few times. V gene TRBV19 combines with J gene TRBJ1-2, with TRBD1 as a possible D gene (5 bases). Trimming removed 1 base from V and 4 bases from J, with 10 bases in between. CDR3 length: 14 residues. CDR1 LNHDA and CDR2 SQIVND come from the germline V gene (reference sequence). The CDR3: CASSIVAGFYGYTF. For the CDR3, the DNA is TGTGCCAGTAGTATAGTGGCAGGGTTCTATGGCTACACCTTC.

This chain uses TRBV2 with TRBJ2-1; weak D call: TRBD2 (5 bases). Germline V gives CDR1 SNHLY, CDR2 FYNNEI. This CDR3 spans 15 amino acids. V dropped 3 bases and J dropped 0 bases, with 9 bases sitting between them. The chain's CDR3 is CASSESRVSYNEQFF. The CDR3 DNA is TGTGCCAGCAGTGAGTCGCGGGTCTCCTACAATGAGCAGTTCTTC.

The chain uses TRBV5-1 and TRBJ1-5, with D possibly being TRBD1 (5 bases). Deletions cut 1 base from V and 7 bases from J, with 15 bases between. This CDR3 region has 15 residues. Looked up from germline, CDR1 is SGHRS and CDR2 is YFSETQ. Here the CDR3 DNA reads TGCGCCAGCAGCTTGATCGGGGGGAAAGGGCAGCCCCAGCATTTT. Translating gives CASSLIGGKGQPQHF. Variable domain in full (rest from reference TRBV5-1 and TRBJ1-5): KAGVTQTPRYLIKTRGQQVTLSCSPISGHRSVSWYQQTPGQGLQFLFEYFSETQRNKGNFPGRFSGRQFSNSRSEMNVSTLELGDSALYLCASSLIGGKGQPQHFGDGTRLSIL.

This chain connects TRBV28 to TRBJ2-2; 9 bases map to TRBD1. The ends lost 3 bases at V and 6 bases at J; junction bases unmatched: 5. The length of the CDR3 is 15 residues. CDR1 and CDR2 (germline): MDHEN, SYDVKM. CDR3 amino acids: CASSFTGGVAGELFF. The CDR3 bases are TGTGCCAGCAGTTTTACAGGGGGCGTCGCCGGGGAGCTGTTTTTT.

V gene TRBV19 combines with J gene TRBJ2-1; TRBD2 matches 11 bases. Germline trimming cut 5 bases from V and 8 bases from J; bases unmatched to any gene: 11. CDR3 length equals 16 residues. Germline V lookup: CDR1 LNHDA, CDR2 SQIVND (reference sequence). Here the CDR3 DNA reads TGTGCCAGTAGTCTTCTTAGCGGGAGGGCCGGGGATGAGCAGTTCTTC. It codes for CASSLLSGRAGDEQFF.

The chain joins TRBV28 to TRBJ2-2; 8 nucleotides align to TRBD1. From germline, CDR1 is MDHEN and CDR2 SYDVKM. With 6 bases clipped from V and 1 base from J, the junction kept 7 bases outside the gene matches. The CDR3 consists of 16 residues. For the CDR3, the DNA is TGTGCCAGCAGGGTACCGGGACAGGAGAACACCGGGGAGCTGTTTTTT. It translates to CASRVPGQENTGELFF.

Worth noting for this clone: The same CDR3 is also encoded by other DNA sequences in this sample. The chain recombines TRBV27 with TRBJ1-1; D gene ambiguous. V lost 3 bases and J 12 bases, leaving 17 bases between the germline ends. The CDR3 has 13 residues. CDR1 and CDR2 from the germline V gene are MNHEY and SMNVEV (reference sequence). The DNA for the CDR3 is TGTGCCAGCAGTTTTTTACATCCGGGGTATACTTTCTTT. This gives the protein CASSFLHPGYTFF.

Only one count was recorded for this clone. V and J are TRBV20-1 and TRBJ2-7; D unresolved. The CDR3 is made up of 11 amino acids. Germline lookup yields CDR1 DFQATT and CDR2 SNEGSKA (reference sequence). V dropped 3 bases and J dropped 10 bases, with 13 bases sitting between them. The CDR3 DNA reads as TGCAGTGCTAGCCCCCCTCTCTTTCAGTACTTC. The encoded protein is CSASPPLFQYF.

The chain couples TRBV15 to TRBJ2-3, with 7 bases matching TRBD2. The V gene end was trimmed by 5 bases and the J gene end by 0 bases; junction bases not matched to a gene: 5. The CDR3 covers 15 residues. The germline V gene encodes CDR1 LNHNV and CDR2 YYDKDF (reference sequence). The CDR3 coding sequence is TGTGCCACCAGCGAAAGCGGGACTAGCACAGATACGCAGTATTTT. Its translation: CATSESGTSTDTQYF. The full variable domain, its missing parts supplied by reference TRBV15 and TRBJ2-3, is DAMVIQNPRYQVTQFGKPVTLSCSQTLNHNVMYWYQQKSSQAPKLLFHYYDKDFNNEADTPDNFQSRRPNTSFCFLDIRSPGLGDTAMYLCATSESGTSTDTQYFGPGTRLTVL.

CDR3 coding DNA: TGTGCCAGCAGTGAGCTAACAGGGGGCAAAGAGACCCAGTACTTC. The encoded protein is CASSELTGGKETQYF. This chain connects TRBV6-1 to TRBJ2-5; TRBD1 matches at 9 bases. V was clipped by 3 bases and J by 3 bases; unmatched bases: 5. The CDR3 has 15 residues. The germline CDR1 and CDR2 sequences are MNHNS and SASEGT.

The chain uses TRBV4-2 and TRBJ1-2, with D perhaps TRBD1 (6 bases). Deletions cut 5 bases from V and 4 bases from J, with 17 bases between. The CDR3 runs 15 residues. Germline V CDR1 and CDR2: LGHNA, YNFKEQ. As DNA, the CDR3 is TGTGCCAGCAGCTCCACATCGGACAGTTTCTATGGCTACACCTTC. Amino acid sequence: CASSSTSDSFYGYTF.

CDR3 loop: CASSSPGGDSYEQYF. CDR3 DNA: TGTGCCAGCAGCTCCCCCGGCGGGGACTCCTACGAGCAGTACTTC. The chain recombines TRBV7-3 with TRBJ2-7; weak D call: TRBD2 (6 bases). CDR3 length: 15 residues. Trimming pared 4 bases from V and 0 bases from J, leaving 13 bases between. Germline V gene sequence: CDR1 SGHTA, CDR2 FQGTGA.

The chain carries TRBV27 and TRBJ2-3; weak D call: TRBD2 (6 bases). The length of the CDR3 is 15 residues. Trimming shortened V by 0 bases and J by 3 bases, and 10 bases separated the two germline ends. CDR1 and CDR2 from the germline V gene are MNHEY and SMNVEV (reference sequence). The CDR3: CASSLSVEGTDTQYF. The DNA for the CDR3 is TGTGCCAGCAGTTTATCGGTGGAGGGAACAGATACGCAGTATTTT.

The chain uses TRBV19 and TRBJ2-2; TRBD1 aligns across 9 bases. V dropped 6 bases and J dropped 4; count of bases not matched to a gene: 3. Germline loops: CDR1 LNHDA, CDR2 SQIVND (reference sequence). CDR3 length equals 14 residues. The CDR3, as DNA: TGTGCCAGTAGGCCGACAGGGGGCACCGGGGAGCTGTTTTTT. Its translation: CASRPTGGTGELFF.

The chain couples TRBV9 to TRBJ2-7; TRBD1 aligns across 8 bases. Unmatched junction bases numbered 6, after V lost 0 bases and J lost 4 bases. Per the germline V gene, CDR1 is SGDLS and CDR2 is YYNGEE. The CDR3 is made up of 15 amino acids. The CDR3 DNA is TGTGCCAGCAGCGTAGGGCTACGACAGGGGTACGAGCAGTACTTC. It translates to CASSVGLRQGYEQYF.

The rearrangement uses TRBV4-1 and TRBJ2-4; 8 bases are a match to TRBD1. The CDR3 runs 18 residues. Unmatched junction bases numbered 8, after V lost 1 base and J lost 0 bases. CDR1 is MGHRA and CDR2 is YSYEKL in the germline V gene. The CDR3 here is CASSQGGARGLAKNIQYF. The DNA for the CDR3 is TGCGCCAGCAGCCAAGGGGGGGCCAGGGGGCTAGCCAAAAACATTCAGTACTTC.

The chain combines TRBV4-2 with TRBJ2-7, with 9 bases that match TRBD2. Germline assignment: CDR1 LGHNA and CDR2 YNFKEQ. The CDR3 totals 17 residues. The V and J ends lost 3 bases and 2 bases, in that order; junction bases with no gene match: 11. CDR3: CASSHSSPAGGTYEQYF. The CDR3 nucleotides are TGTGCCAGCAGCCATTCCTCACCAGCGGGAGGAACCTACGAGCAGTACTTC.

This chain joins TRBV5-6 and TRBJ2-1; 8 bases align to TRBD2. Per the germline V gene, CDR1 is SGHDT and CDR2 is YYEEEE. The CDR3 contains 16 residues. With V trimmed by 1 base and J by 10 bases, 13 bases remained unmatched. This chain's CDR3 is CASSLWAMGLGSEQFF. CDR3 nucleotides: TGTGCCAGCAGCTTGTGGGCTATGGGACTAGGATCAGAGCAGTTCTTC.